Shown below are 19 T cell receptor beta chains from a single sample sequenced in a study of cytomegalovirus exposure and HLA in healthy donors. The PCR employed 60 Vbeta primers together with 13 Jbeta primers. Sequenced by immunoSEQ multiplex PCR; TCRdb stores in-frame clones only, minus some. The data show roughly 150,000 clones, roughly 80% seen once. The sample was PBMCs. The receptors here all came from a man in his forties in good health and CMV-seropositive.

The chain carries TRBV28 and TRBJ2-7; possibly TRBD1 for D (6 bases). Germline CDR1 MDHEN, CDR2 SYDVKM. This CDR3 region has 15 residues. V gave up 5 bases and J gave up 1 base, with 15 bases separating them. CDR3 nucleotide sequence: TGTGCCAGCAGTATACAGGGCGAGCGATCCTACGAGCAGTACTTC. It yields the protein CASSIQGERSYEQYF.

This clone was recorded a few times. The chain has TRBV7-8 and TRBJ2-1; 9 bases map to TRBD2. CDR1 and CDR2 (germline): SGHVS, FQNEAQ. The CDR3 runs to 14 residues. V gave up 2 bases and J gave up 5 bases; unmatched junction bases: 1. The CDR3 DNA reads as TGTGCCAGCAGCTTATGGACTAGCGACAATGAGCAGTTCTTC. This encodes CASSLWTSDNEQFF.

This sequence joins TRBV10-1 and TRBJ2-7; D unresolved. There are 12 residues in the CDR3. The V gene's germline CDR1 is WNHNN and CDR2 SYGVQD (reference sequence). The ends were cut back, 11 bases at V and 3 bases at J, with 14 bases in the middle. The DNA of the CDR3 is TGCGCCCCCAAACACTACTTCTACGAGCAGTACTTC. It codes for CAPKHYFYEQYF.

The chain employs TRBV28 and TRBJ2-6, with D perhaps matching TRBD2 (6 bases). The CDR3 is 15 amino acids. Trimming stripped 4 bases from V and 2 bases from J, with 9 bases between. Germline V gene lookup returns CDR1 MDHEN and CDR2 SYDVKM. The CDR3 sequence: CASSSAGTGANVLTF. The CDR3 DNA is TGTGCCAGCAGTTCGGCGGGGACTGGGGCCAACGTCCTGACTTTC.

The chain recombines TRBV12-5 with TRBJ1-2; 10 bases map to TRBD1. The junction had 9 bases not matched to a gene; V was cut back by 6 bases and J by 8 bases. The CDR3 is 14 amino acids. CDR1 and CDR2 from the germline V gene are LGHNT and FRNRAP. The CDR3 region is CASGKTGTGAGYTF. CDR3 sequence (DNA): TGTGCTAGTGGCAAGACCGGGACAGGGGCAGGCTACACCTTC.

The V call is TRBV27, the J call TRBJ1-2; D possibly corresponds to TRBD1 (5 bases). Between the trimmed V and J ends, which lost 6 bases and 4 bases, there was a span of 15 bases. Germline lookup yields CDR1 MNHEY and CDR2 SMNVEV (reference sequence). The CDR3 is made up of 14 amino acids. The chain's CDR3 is CASSDSADFYGYTF. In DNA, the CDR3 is TGTGCCAGCAGCGACAGCGCCGACTTCTATGGCTACACCTTC.

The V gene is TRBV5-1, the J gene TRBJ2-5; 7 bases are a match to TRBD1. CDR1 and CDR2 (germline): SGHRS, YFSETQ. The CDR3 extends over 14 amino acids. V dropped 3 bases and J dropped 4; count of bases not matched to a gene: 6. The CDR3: CASSSSTGIETQYF. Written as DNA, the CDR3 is TGCGCCAGCAGCTCTTCGACAGGGATAGAGACCCAGTACTTC.

In DNA form, the CDR3 reads TGCGCCAGCAGCCAATTCGGGTTCGCAGATACGCAGTATTTT. This codes for CASSQFGFADTQYF. The chain recombines TRBV4-1 with TRBJ2-3, with D unresolved. Trimming left V 2 bases short and J 4 bases short, with 10 bases between. The CDR3 consists of 14 residues. CDR1 and CDR2 (germline): MGHRA, YSYEKL.

The CDR3 nucleotides are TGCGCCAGCGGGGGCGGGAGGAGCACAGATACGCAGTATTTT. This encodes CASGGGRSTDTQYF. The chain has TRBV5-1 and TRBJ2-3; 8 positions match TRBD2. Germline V gene sequence: CDR1 SGHRS, CDR2 YFSETQ. This CDR3 has 14 residues. Trimming cost V 7 bases and J 0 bases; bases outside gene matches: 4.

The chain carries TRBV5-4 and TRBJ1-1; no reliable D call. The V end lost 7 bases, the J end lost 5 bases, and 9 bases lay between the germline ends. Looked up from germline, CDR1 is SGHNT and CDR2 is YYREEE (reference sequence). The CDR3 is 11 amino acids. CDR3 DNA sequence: TGTGCCAGCTTCGGGGAAACTGAAGCTTTCTTT. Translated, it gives CASFGETEAFF.

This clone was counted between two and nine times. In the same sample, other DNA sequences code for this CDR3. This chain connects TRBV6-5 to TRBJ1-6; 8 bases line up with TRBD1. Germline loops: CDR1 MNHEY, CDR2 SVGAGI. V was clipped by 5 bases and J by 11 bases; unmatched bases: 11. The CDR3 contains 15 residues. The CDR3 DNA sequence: TGTGCCAGCAGTCTATCTAGGACAGGGTCAGCACCCCTCCACTTT. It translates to CASSLSRTGSAPLHF.

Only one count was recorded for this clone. The DNA of the CDR3 is TGTGCCAGTAGTTCGAGGGACAGGGGGGATCAGCCCCAGCATTTT. Protein product: CASSSRDRGDQPQHF. V gene TRBV19 combines with J gene TRBJ1-5; TRBD1 agrees at 11 bases. This CDR3 contains 15 residues. Trimming at V came to 5 bases and at J to 5 bases, leaving 5 bases not matched to a gene. In germline, CDR1 is LNHDA, CDR2 SQIVND (reference sequence).

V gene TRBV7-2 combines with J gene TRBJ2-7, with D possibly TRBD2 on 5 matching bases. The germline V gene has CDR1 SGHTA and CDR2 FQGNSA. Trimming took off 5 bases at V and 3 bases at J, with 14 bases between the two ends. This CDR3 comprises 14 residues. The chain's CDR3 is CASSVGAANYEQYF. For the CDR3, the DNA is TGTGCCAGCAGCGTCGGAGCGGCAAACTACGAGCAGTACTTC.

For the CDR3, the DNA is TGTGCCAGGGCGGACAGGACGGCAAACTATGGCTACACCTTC. It translates to CARADRTANYGYTF. The chain recombines TRBV2 with TRBJ1-2, with 7 bases matching TRBD1. Germline-derived CDR1 and CDR2 are SNHLY and FYNNEI. The junction had 9 bases not matched to a gene; V was cut back by 9 bases and J by 2 bases. This CDR3 has 14 amino acids.

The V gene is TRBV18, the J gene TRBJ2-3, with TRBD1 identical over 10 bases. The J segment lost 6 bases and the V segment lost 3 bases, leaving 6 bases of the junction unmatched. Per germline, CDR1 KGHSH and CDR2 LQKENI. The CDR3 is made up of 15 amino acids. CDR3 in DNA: TGTGCCAGCTCACCCCGACAGGGGGCAGCGGATACGCAGTATTTT. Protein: CASSPRQGAADTQYF.

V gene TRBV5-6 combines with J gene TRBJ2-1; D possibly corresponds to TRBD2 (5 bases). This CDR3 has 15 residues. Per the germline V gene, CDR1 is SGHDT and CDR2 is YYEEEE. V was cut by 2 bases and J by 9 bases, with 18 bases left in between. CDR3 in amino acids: CASSFDLGTSGEQFF. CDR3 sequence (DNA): TGTGCCAGCAGCTTTGATCTGGGAACGAGCGGTGAGCAGTTCTTC.

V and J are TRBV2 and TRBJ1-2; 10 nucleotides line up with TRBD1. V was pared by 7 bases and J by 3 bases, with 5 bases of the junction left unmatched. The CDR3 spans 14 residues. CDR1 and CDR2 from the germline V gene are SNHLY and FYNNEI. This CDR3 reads CASTPDRGYYGYTF. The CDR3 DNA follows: TGTGCCAGCACCCCGGACAGGGGGTACTATGGCTACACCTTC.

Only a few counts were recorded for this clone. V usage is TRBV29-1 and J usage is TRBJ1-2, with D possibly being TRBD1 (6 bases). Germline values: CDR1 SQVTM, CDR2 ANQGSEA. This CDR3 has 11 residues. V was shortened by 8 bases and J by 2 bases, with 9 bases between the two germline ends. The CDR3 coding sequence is TGCAGCTTCGGACAGAACTATGGCTACACCTTC. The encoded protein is CSFGQNYGYTF.

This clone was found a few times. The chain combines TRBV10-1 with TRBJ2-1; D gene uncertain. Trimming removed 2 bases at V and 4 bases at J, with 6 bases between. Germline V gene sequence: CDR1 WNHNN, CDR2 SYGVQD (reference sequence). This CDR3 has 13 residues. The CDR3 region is CASSERTYNEQFF. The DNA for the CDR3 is TGCGCCAGCAGTGAGAGAACTTACAATGAGCAGTTCTTC.